These 19 T cell receptor beta chains originate from one sample sequenced in a study of cytomegalovirus exposure and HLA in healthy donors (dated by TCRdb to about 2017). The library was built by means of the immunoSEQ multiplex PCR assay. For the multiplex PCR, a mixture combining 60 forward primers for TCR Vbeta segments and 13 reverse primers for TCR Jbeta segments was used. This immuneACCESS table, as held by TCRdb, lists in-frame sequences with V and J called but not all clones. Of the missing ones, under half trace to an unresolved V gene in checked studies; the others have no known cause. The sample yields over 200,000 clones; approximately 82% were counted once. The ten largest clonotypes hold over 0.5% of the sample. The source material was PBMCs. These receptor sequences come from a woman between 40 and 55 years old in good health and CMV-seronegative.

A few counts support this clone. The chain is built from TRBV5-4 and TRBJ2-2; D is unresolved. CDR1 is SGHNT and CDR2 is YYREEE in the germline V gene (reference sequence). The germline V and J ends were trimmed by 6 bases and 2 bases, with 5 bases remaining between them. The CDR3 extends over 12 amino acids. The CDR3 region is CASTVNTGELFF. CDR3 DNA sequence: TGTGCCAGCACCGTTAACACCGGGGAGCTGTTTTTT.

The chain has TRBV2 and TRBJ1-5; no definite D call. The CDR3 has 14 amino acids. Trimming shortened V by 6 bases and J by 10 bases, and 19 bases separated the two germline ends. CDR1 and CDR2 (germline): SNHLY, FYNNEI. CDR3 residues: CASRGDPGSFPQHF. The CDR3 nucleotides are TGTGCCAGCAGGGGAGACCCGGGATCTTTTCCCCAGCATTTT.

The V gene is TRBV11-1, the J gene TRBJ1-2, with D possibly TRBD1 on 5 matching bases. CDR1 is SGHAT and CDR2 is FQDESV in the germline V gene (reference sequence). V lost 5 bases and J lost 4, with 8 bases in between. The CDR3 consists of 12 residues. CDR3 DNA: TGTGCCAGCAGCGACAGAGTCTATGGCTACACCTTC. Encoded protein: CASSDRVYGYTF.

This chain uses TRBV6-1 with TRBJ1-5; D might be TRBD1 (6 bases). The CDR3 is 16 amino acids. Per the germline V gene, CDR1 is MNHNS and CDR2 is SASEGT. Trimming removed 2 bases at V and 0 bases at J, with 11 bases between. The CDR3: CASSERGQYSNQPQHF. Here the CDR3 DNA reads TGTGCCAGCAGTGAAAGAGGACAGTATAGCAATCAGCCCCAGCATTTT.

This chain connects TRBV18 to TRBJ1-1; D is unresolved. Trimming took off 4 bases at V and 5 bases at J, with 8 bases between the two ends. CDR3 size: 12 residues. Germline assignment: CDR1 KGHSH and CDR2 LQKENI. The CDR3 reads CASSRRETEAFF. The CDR3 nucleotides read TGTGCCAGCTCACGAAGGGAGACTGAAGCTTTCTTT. Supplemented by reference TRBV18 and TRBJ1-1, the full variable domain reads NAGVMQNPRHLVRRRGQEARLRCSPMKGHSHVYWYRQLPEEGLKFMVYLQKENIIDESGMPKERFSAEFPKEGPSILRIQQVVRGDSAAYFCASSRRETEAFFGQGTRLTVV.

V usage is TRBV6-5 and J usage is TRBJ1-4; 7 bases line up with TRBD1. CDR3 length: 12 residues. The germline gives CDR1 MNHEY, CDR2 SVGAGI. The junction had 6 bases not matched to a gene; V was cut back by 6 bases and J by 11 bases. The CDR3, as DNA: TGTGCCAGCAGAAAAAGACAGGGTAAACTGTTTTTT. It yields the protein CASRKRQGKLFF.

The J gene is TRBJ1-2, the V gene TRBV27; 7 bases are a match to TRBD1. Germline V lookup: CDR1 MNHEY, CDR2 SMNVEV (reference sequence). The CDR3 loop spans 14 amino acids. The junction had 6 bases not matched to a gene; V was cut back by 3 bases and J by 5 bases. The chain's CDR3 is CASSFRTGAYGYTF. CDR3 DNA sequence: TGTGCCAGCAGTTTTCGGACAGGAGCTTATGGCTACACCTTC.

The DNA for the CDR3 is TGTGCCAGCAGCCCTGGGACTAGCGGGGGGCAACCCCTCAATGAGCAGTTCTTC. As protein: CASSPGTSGGQPLNEQFF. The rearrangement links TRBV4-2 to TRBJ2-1; TRBD2 matches 15 bases. Germline CDR1 LGHNA, CDR2 YNFKEQ. The CDR3 is 18 residues long. Trimming removed 4 bases from V and 6 bases from J; junction bases left unmatched: 10.

V usage is TRBV28 and J usage is TRBJ1-1; D uncertain. V dropped 3 bases and J dropped 0 bases, with 14 bases sitting between them. Germline CDR1 MDHEN, CDR2 SYDVKM. CDR3 length: 16 amino acids. The CDR3 reads CASSLSWAGMNTEAFF. The CDR3 region has the DNA TGTGCCAGCAGTTTGTCGTGGGCCGGCATGAACACTGAAGCTTTCTTT. The whole variable domain, filled in from reference TRBV28 and TRBJ1-1, reads DVKVTQSSRYLVKRTGEKVFLECVQDMDHENMFWYRQDPGLGLRLIYFSYDVKMKEKGDIPEGYSVSREKKERFSLILESASTNQTSMYLCASSLSWAGMNTEAFFGQGTRLTVV.

This clone came up once. The chain uses TRBV4-3 and TRBJ1-2; maybe TRBD1 (6 bases). Trimming took off 6 bases at V and 6 bases at J, with 11 bases between the two ends. The CDR3 covers 12 residues. CDR1 is LGHNA and CDR2 is YSLEER in the germline V gene. The CDR3 is CASRRGADGYTF. The CDR3 DNA reads as TGCGCCAGCAGGCGGGGGGCGGATGGCTACACCTTC.

The chain uses TRBV19 and TRBJ2-7, with 7 bases matching TRBD1. This CDR3 region has 15 residues. Trimming cost V 5 bases and J 2 bases; bases outside gene matches: 9. Germline CDR1 LNHDA, CDR2 SQIVND (reference sequence). CDR3 DNA: TGTGCCAGTAGTCCCTGGACAGGTTCAACCTACGAGCAGTACTTC. Translating gives CASSPWTGSTYEQYF.

This clone was detected a few times. V and J are TRBV6-1 and TRBJ1-1, with no clear D. The CDR3 runs 12 residues. Germline CDR1 MNHNS, CDR2 SASEGT. Trimming shortened V by 8 bases and J by 7 bases, and 14 bases separated the two germline ends. The CDR3 protein is CASATPVFEAFF. Written as DNA, the CDR3 is TGTGCCAGCGCGACACCGGTATTTGAAGCTTTCTTT.

This clone occurred a few times. CDR3 in DNA: TGCGCCAGCACCGATAACGGGGTAAATGGAAACACCATATATTTT. Residues: CASTDNGVNGNTIYF. The rearrangement uses TRBV5-1 and TRBJ1-3, with D unresolved. The CDR3 runs 15 residues. In germline, CDR1 is SGHRS, CDR2 YFSETQ. V lost 6 bases to trimming and J lost 3 bases, with 16 bases between them.

This clone came up a few times. The chain couples TRBV6-6 to TRBJ1-5; 7 bases are a match to TRBD1. Germline loops: CDR1 MNHNY, CDR2 SVGAGI (reference sequence). This CDR3 is 13 amino acids long. The J segment lost 7 bases and the V segment lost 2 bases, leaving 2 bases of the junction unmatched. The CDR3, as DNA: TGTGCCAGCAGTTACCAGGGGGACCAGCCCCAGCATTTT. Amino acids: CASSYQGDQPQHF.

This clone has just a few counts. The chain employs TRBV5-6 and TRBJ2-3; D uncertain. The germline V and J ends were trimmed by 0 bases and 0 bases, with 11 bases remaining between them. The CDR3 loop spans 16 amino acids. Germline lookup yields CDR1 SGHDT and CDR2 YYEEEE. The CDR3 DNA sequence: TGTGCCAGCAGCTTGGGGTGGAAGAGGAGCACAGATACGCAGTATTTT. The encoded protein is CASSLGWKRSTDTQYF.

This clone was detected only once. The sample contains more than one DNA sequence encoding this CDR3. The rearrangement uses TRBV14 and TRBJ2-7; 8 nucleotides line up with TRBD2. CDR1 and CDR2 (germline): SGHDN, FVKESK. The CDR3 length is 13 residues. The trim removed 1 base at V and 7 bases at J, leaving 3 bases unmatched. CDR3 protein: CASSQVPGGEQYF. CDR3 coding DNA: TGTGCCAGCAGCCAAGTCCCGGGGGGGGAGCAGTACTTC.

V gene TRBV19 combines with J gene TRBJ2-2; 7 bases line up with TRBD1. CDR3 length: 14 residues. CDR1 is LNHDA and CDR2 is SQIVND in the germline V gene (reference sequence). J gave up 6 bases and V 9 bases, and 10 bases lay outside the gene matches. The CDR3 region has the DNA TGTGCCAGCCGGGACAGAGGTTTTGCCGGGGAGCTGTTTTTT. Its translation is CASRDRGFAGELFF.

The chain combines TRBV5-1 with TRBJ1-1, with D maybe TRBD1 (5 bases). The CDR3 runs 17 residues. Germline V gene data show CDR1 as SGHRS and CDR2 as YFSETQ. Deletions cut 0 bases from V and 1 base from J, with 16 bases between. For the CDR3, the DNA is TGCGCCAGCAGCTTGGAAGTAGGGGTCCCGGGGAACACTGAAGCTTTCTTT. Protein sequence: CASSLEVGVPGNTEAFF.

J is TRBJ2-7 and V is TRBV30, with D maybe TRBD2 (6 bases). V lost 5 bases to trimming and J lost 5 bases, with 19 bases between them. The germline V gene encodes CDR1 GTSNPN and CDR2 SVGIG (reference sequence). The CDR3 runs to 14 residues. CDR3 bases: TGTGCCTGGTCTGGTCTCCGGGCGGGGCACGAGCAGTACTTC. Amino acids: CAWSGLRAGHEQYF.